This paragraph reports one TCR beta chain. The antigen it recognizes is unknown. No base-level quality is on record; no much larger clone is a single base apart. Participants in the prospective study were enrolled through a virtual design, were aged 18 to 89 years, and lived in roughly 24 United States geographic areas. In the prospective study, cohorts were assigned on the basis of participant-reported clinical history obtained from a screening survey and a study questionnaire. ImmuneRACE Cohort 3 recovered participants were defined by two consecutive negative NP/OP PCR tests, healthcare professional clearance, or symptom resolution. In the prospective study, whole blood, serum and a nasopharyngeal or oropharyngeal swab were collected from each participant by mobile phlebotomists. Prospective study participants could optionally give additional blood draws and questionnaires over a roughly two-month period. Before DNA extraction, prospective study blood samples were shipped either frozen or at room temperature.

TCRbeta CDR3 regions were amplified from genomic DNA using the immunoSEQ Assay, a bias-controlled multiplex PCR. On the study's bioinformatics: Nucleated cell counts per sample were estimated from amplification of reference gene primers within the assay. To quantify the absolute abundance of each unique TCRbeta CDR3 rearrangement, sequence reads were collapsed and filtered. For each sample, productive Simpson clonality was calculated as the square root of Simpson's diversity index across productive rearrangements. The immuneACCESS repertoire file appears here via TCRdb, limited to in-frame rearrangements. These files lack a portion of the clones; in checked studies, under half of the deficit traces to unresolved V genes, and the cause of the others is not known. V and J calls and clone size are those listed in that table; D and trimming were worked out from the DNA. The sample table records 280,000 or so clones; around 85% of these occur just once. The top ten constitute 2% to 3% of the sample.

The sample belongs to a study of blood T cell repertoires in COVID-19 (dated by TCRdb to about 2020). For the wider study: The collaborator samples originated in the United States, Italy and Spain and spanned the acute and convalescent phases of COVID-19. Nearly every sample came with metadata listing a de-identified subject ID, COVID-19 status, age in years and sex. Samples were obtained from the ongoing ImmuneRACE study (first 160 participants) and from about 1,300 subjects provided by 6 global collaborators. The prospective study material was composed of cDNA or gDNA derived from T cells, B-cell-depleted T cells, or PBMCs. The dataset comprised deeply sampled blood TCRbeta repertoires from subjects exposed to, actively infected with, or recovered from COVID-19. Where HLA class I and class II types were available, the types were taken from metadata supplied by the sample provider, not from assay-based typing. The repertoires were released in a freely available public database intended as a resource for research on the immune response to SARS-CoV-2. General conclusions and limits of the study: How much clinical and demographic metadata was included differed by source and by participant, and the metadata was provided uncurated.

V is pruned by 5 bases and J by 2 bases, leaving 7 bases of the junction without a gene match. The germline V gene provides CDR1 SGHAT and CDR2 FQNNGV. Spanning cysteine to phenylalanine, the CDR3 consists of 15 amino acids. The retained sequence is limited to the CDR3, 45 bases, with the frame set at the first base. The source of this sequence is a woman between 45 and 65 years old who had recovered from COVID-19. The V and J genes are TRBV11-2 and TRBJ1-1; TRBD1 lines up with 8 middle nucleotides. Sequences were obtained from PBMCs or T cells enriched from blood (not recorded which). CDR3 reads: CASSLRQGINTEAFF. The sequenced DNA: TGTGCCAGCAGCCTACGACAGGGGATTAACACTGAAGCTTTCTTT.